The 11 T cell receptor beta chains below were found in one sample sequenced in a study of blood T cell repertoires in COVID-19. Libraries were prepared by immunoSEQ multiplex PCR; TCRdb keeps only in-frame clonotypes and omits some of them. The sample shows about 240,000 clones, 70% to 90% of them seen only once. The sample taken for sequencing was peripheral blood. These receptors all come from a middle-aged woman who had recovered from COVID-19.

The V gene is TRBV7-2, the J gene TRBJ1-1, with 9 bases aligning to TRBD1. Germline V gives CDR1 SGHTA, CDR2 FQGNSA. Trimming cost V 6 bases and J 10 bases; bases outside gene matches: 12. The CDR3 runs 14 residues. The CDR3 bases are TGTGCCAGCAGTTCACAGGGGGCCTTATTTGGAGCTTTCTTT. This encodes CASSSQGALFGAFF.

The J gene is TRBJ2-6, the V gene TRBV14; D possibly corresponds to TRBD1 (5 bases). V lost 4 bases and J 1 base, leaving 17 bases between the germline ends. The V gene's germline CDR1 is SGHDN and CDR2 FVKESK. This CDR3 region has 18 residues. The CDR3 protein is CASSPPRGGLSGANVLTF. In nucleotides, the CDR3 is TGTGCCAGCAGCCCCCCTAGGGGCGGTTTATCTGGGGCCAACGTCCTGACTTTC.

The chain couples TRBV6-6 to TRBJ1-2; D gene ambiguous. V lost 6 bases and J 1 base, leaving 6 bases between the germline ends. From germline, CDR1 is MNHNY and CDR2 SVGAGI (reference sequence). This CDR3 has 12 amino acids. CDR3 bases: TGTGCCAGCAGGCCCGGTAACTATGGCTACACCTTC. This codes for CASRPGNYGYTF.

In its sample, this clone was seen once. J is TRBJ1-5 and V is TRBV6-5; TRBD1 matches at 8 bases. Trimming cost V 6 bases and J 5 bases; bases outside gene matches: 9. The CDR3 is 15 amino acids. CDR1 and CDR2 (germline): MNHEY, SVGAGI. This CDR3 is CASRDGNRGDQPQHF. The CDR3 DNA reads as TGTGCCAGCAGAGACGGAAACAGGGGGGATCAGCCCCAGCATTTT.

This clone was found once. The chain is built from TRBV5-1 and TRBJ2-4, with no clear D. From germline, CDR1 is SGHRS and CDR2 YFSETQ. V lost 0 bases and J lost 5, with 9 bases in between. The CDR3 is made up of 14 amino acids. This CDR3 is CASSLASAENIQYF. DNA of the CDR3: TGCGCCAGCAGCTTGGCCTCCGCGGAAAACATTCAGTACTTC.

The V and J genes are TRBV5-1 and TRBJ2-2; D may be TRBD2 (6 bases). V was clipped by 4 bases and J by 6 bases, with 13 bases between them. Germline V gene sequence: CDR1 SGHRS, CDR2 YFSETQ. The CDR3 loop spans 14 amino acids. The CDR3 DNA sequence: TGCGCCAGCAGCCCTGGAGGGCCGGCCGGGGAGCTGTTTTTT. Residues: CASSPGGPAGELFF.

The chain has TRBV6-6 and TRBJ2-3; 12 bases are shared with TRBD2. The length of the CDR3 is 16 residues. V trimming: 0 bases; J trimming: 6 bases; junction bases outside the gene matches: 4. CDR1 MNHNY and CDR2 SVGAGI come from the germline V gene (reference sequence). The CDR3 nucleotides read TGTGCCAGCAGTTACTCGGGACTAGCGGGTTTCGATACGCAGTATTTT. This encodes CASSYSGLAGFDTQYF.

The V call is TRBV18, the J call TRBJ2-1; 14 bases are a match to TRBD2. From germline, CDR1 is KGHSH and CDR2 LQKENI. The junction had 6 bases not matched to a gene; V was cut back by 0 bases and J by 8 bases. The CDR3 sequence is 17 residues long. CDR3 protein: CASSPPGLAGGGDEQFF. CDR3 DNA sequence: TGTGCCAGCTCACCACCCGGACTAGCGGGAGGCGGTGATGAGCAGTTCTTC.

V and J are TRBV29-1 and TRBJ1-2; the D is unclear. The V gene's germline CDR1 is SQVTM and CDR2 ANQGSEA. V gave up 4 bases and J gave up 2 bases, with 5 bases separating them. The CDR3 totals 11 residues. The CDR3: CSVVSNYGYTF. CDR3 DNA: TGCAGCGTTGTATCCAACTATGGCTACACCTTC.

The chain recombines TRBV28 with TRBJ2-1; D is unclear. Germline lookup yields CDR1 MDHEN and CDR2 SYDVKM. The CDR3 is 14 amino acids. With 4 bases removed from V and 7 bases from J, the gap between germline ends came to 14 bases. The CDR3 loop reads CASSYPRIGNEQFF. CDR3 coding DNA: TGTGCCAGCAGTTACCCCCGTATCGGGAATGAGCAGTTCTTC. Full variable domain (missing parts from reference TRBV28 and TRBJ2-1): DVKVTQSSRYLVKRTGEKVFLECVQDMDHENMFWYRQDPGLGLRLIYFSYDVKMKEKGDIPEGYSVSREKKERFSLILESASTNQTSMYLCASSYPRIGNEQFFGPGTRLTVL.

The chain recombines TRBV10-3 with TRBJ2-1, with 8 bases aligning to TRBD1. CDR3 length: 16 residues. Germline CDR1 and CDR2: ENHRY and SYGVKD. V shed 0 bases and J 2 bases; nucleotides not matched to a gene: 3. The CDR3 sequence: CAISESTGEAYNEQFF. DNA for the CDR3: TGTGCCATCAGTGAGTCGACAGGGGAGGCCTACAATGAGCAGTTCTTC.